Presented here are 15 T cell receptor beta chains from one specimen sequenced in a study of cytomegalovirus exposure and HLA in healthy donors. The PCR made use of 60 Vbeta and 13 Jbeta primers. Clones were read by immunoSEQ multiplex PCR, and TCRdb kept only the in-frame ones, dropping some. The sample carries some 150,000 clones, about 80% recorded once. The sample was PBMCs. These receptors were obtained from a woman aged 40 to 49 in good health and CMV-seronegative.

V gene TRBV2 combines with J gene TRBJ2-5; the match to TRBD2 covers 14 bases. Germline CDR1 reads SNHLY; CDR2 reads FYNNEI. Trimming took 8 bases from V and 4 from J; bases not matched to a gene: 12. The CDR3 is 17 residues long. The CDR3 DNA reads as TGTGCCAGCGACCCGAGCACGGGACTAGCGGGAGCAGAGACCCAGTACTTC. As protein: CASDPSTGLAGAETQYF.

This clone occurred once. The chain links TRBV7-9 to TRBJ2-6; a weak D match, TRBD2 (5 bases). V was cut by 1 base and J by 1 base, with 5 bases left in between. CDR3 length: 15 amino acids. CDR1 is SEHNR and CDR2 is FQNEAQ in the germline V gene (reference sequence). The CDR3 DNA is TGTGCCAGCAGCTTAGGGACTTCTGGGGCCAACGTCCTGACTTTC. Translation: CASSLGTSGANVLTF. The complete variable domain, with remaining parts taken from reference TRBV7-9 and TRBJ2-6, reads DTGVSQNPRHKITKRGQNVTFRCDPISEHNRLYWYRQTLGQGPEFLTYFQNEAQLEKSRLLSDRFSAERPKGSFSTLEIQRTEQGDSAMYLCASSLGTSGANVLTFGAGSRLTVL.

This clone appeared a single time. V gene TRBV2 combines with J gene TRBJ2-2, with D unclear. The CDR3 contains 12 residues. The V and J ends lost 7 bases and 4 bases respectively, with 7 bases between them. Germline V gives CDR1 SNHLY, CDR2 FYNNEI. The chain's CDR3 is CASTGGTGELFF. In DNA, the CDR3 is TGTGCCAGCACTGGCGGCACCGGGGAGCTGTTTTTT.

This rearrangement joins TRBV18 to TRBJ2-7; tentatively, D is TRBD2 (6 bases). The V gene's germline CDR1 is KGHSH and CDR2 LQKENI. V lost 7 bases and J lost 0, with 10 bases in between. The CDR3 runs 13 residues. The CDR3 DNA follows: TGTGCCAGCTATCAGGAGGGCTCCTACGAGCAGTACTTC. This gives the protein CASYQEGSYEQYF.

This clone was recorded only once. The V and J genes are TRBV10-2 and TRBJ2-2; 15 positions match TRBD2. The ends lost 6 bases at V and 1 base at J; junction bases unmatched: 9. Germline V gene data show CDR1 as WSHSY and CDR2 as SAAADI. This CDR3 is 19 amino acids long. CDR3 coding DNA: TGCGCCAGCAGGGGGACATTGGGACTAGCGGGAGGGAACACCGGGGAGCTGTTTTTT. It encodes CASRGTLGLAGGNTGELFF.

This clone was picked up a small number of times. The J gene is TRBJ2-6, the V gene TRBV27, with D uncertain. CDR1 MNHEY and CDR2 SMNVEV come from the germline V gene (reference sequence). Trimming pared 3 bases from V and 3 bases from J, leaving 12 bases between. The CDR3 is 16 amino acids. CDR3 sequence (DNA): TGTGCCAGCAGTTTTACGGGTACTTATGGGGCCAACGTCCTGACTTTC. This translates into CASSFTGTYGANVLTF. The whole variable domain, filled in from reference TRBV27 and TRBJ2-6, reads EAQVTQNPRYLITVTGKKLTVTCSQNMNHEYMSWYRQDPGLGLRQIYYSMNVEVTDKGDVPEGYKVSRKEKRNFPLILESPSPNQTSLYFCASSFTGTYGANVLTFGAGSRLTVL.

The chain has TRBV7-2 and TRBJ1-3; no reliable D call. This CDR3 has 15 residues. The V gene's germline CDR1 is SGHTA and CDR2 FQGNSA. Between the trimmed V and J ends, which lost 1 base and 0 bases, there was a span of 7 bases. CDR3 in amino acids: CASSLVASSGNTIYF. The CDR3 coding sequence is TGTGCCAGCAGCTTAGTGGCCAGCTCTGGAAACACCATATATTTT.

V and J are TRBV14 and TRBJ2-7; D not certain. CDR1 SGHDN and CDR2 FVKESK come from the germline V gene. V gave up 1 base and J gave up 7 bases, with 5 bases separating them. This CDR3 has 11 residues. The CDR3 reads CASSQAREQYF. CDR3 DNA sequence: TGTGCCAGCAGCCAAGCCCGGGAGCAGTACTTC.

This chain joins TRBV10-1 and TRBJ2-7; D is uncertain. The CDR3 loop spans 12 amino acids. V lost 9 bases, J lost 1 base, and 10 bases lay in between. Per the germline V gene, CDR1 is WNHNN and CDR2 is SYGVQD (reference sequence). CDR3 bases: TGCGCCAGGGAAAAACAGTCCTACGAGCAGTACTTC. Its protein is CAREKQSYEQYF.

This chain uses TRBV5-6 with TRBJ1-2; D unclear. This CDR3 is built from 15 residues. Germline CDR1 reads SGHDT; CDR2 reads YYEEEE. Trimming stripped 1 base from V and 5 bases from J, with 15 bases between. CDR3 sequence: CASSLSSTEPYGYTF. The CDR3 nucleotides are TGTGCCAGCAGCTTGTCATCCACCGAGCCTTATGGCTACACCTTC.

The genes are TRBV13 and TRBJ2-1; weak D call: TRBD1 (6 bases). The germline V gene has CDR1 PRHDT and CDR2 FYEKMQ (reference sequence). V lost 5 bases, J lost 0 bases, and 32 bases lay in between. CDR3 length: 22 amino acids. The CDR3 here is CASSPRRVPLPGQLSSYNEQFF. DNA for the CDR3: TGTGCCAGCAGCCCCCGAAGGGTCCCGCTGCCCGGACAGTTGAGCTCCTACAATGAGCAGTTCTTC.

This chain joins TRBV11-1 and TRBJ2-5, with 8 positions matching TRBD1. V dropped 1 base and J dropped 5; count of bases not matched to a gene: 0. Germline CDR1 and CDR2: SGHAT and FQDESV (reference sequence). The CDR3 spans 13 residues. The CDR3 is CASSLGTGETQYF. In DNA form, the CDR3 reads TGTGCCAGCAGCTTAGGGACAGGGGAGACCCAGTACTTC.

This sequence joins TRBV2 and TRBJ1-5, with unresolved D. V was trimmed by 1 base and J by 5 bases, leaving 12 bases between them. The CDR3 extends over 15 amino acids. Germline V gives CDR1 SNHLY, CDR2 FYNNEI. CDR3: CASSEGTGYDQPQHF. The CDR3 DNA follows: TGTGCCAGCAGTGAAGGTACCGGGTATGATCAGCCCCAGCATTTT.

The gene calls are TRBV11-1 and TRBJ2-1; a weak D match, TRBD2 (6 bases). Germline CDR1 and CDR2: SGHAT and FQDESV (reference sequence). The CDR3 loop spans 15 amino acids. Deletions cut 6 bases from V and 0 bases from J, with 12 bases between. CDR3 DNA sequence: TGTGCCAGCAGTTTGGAGGGGAGCTCCTACAATGAGCAGTTCTTC. It encodes CASSLEGSSYNEQFF. Combining the CDR3 with reference TRBV11-1 and TRBJ2-1 gives the whole variable domain EAEVAQSPRYKITEKSQAVAFWCDPISGHATLYWYRQILGQGPELLVQFQDESVVDDSQLPKDRFSAERLKGVDSTLKIQPAELGDSAMYLCASSLEGSSYNEQFFGPGTRLTVL.

This rearrangement joins TRBV4-3 to TRBJ1-3; unclear D gene. V was trimmed by 0 bases and J by 1 base, leaving 10 bases between them. The CDR3 covers 16 residues. Germline V gene sequence: CDR1 LGHNA, CDR2 YSLEER. CDR3 protein: CASSQDGPRSGNTIYF. The CDR3 nucleotides are TGCGCCAGCAGCCAAGATGGTCCGAGGTCTGGAAACACCATATATTTT.